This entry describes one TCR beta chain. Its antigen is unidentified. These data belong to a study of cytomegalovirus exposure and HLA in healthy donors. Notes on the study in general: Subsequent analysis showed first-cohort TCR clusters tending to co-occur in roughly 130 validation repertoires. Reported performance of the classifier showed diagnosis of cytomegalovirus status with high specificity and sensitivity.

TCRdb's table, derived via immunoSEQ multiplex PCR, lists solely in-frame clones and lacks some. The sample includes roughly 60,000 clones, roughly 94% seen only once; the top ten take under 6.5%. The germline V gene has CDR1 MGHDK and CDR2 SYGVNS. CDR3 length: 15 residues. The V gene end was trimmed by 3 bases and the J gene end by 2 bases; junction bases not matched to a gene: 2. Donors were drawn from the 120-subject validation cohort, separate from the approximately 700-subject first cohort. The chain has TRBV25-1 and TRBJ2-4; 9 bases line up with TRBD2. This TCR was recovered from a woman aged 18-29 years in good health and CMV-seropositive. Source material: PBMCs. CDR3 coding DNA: TGTGCCAGCAGTGATAGCGGGAGTCCCAAAAACATTCAGTACTTC. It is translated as CASSDSGSPKNIQYF.